This T cell receptor (beta chain) came from a study of cytomegalovirus exposure and HLA in healthy donors. Regarding the study as a whole: Reports credit the classifier with highly specific, highly sensitive diagnosis of cytomegalovirus status.

This CDR3 is 13 amino acids long. The J segment lost 3 bases and the V segment lost 1 base, leaving 0 bases of the junction unmatched. Germline CDR1 and CDR2: SQVTM and ANQGSEA. Donors counted as nominally healthy when sampled, yet unrecorded immune exposures were likely. Concerning this clone: Its antigen is unknown.

Researchers ran the PCR with 60 Vbeta and 13 Jbeta primers. Some clones are missing from TCRdb's copy, which holds only in-frame ones; the method was immunoSEQ multiplex PCR. The table shows around 190,000 clones, with 80% occurring only once. Sequencing was performed on PBMCs. The chain employs TRBV29-1 and TRBJ2-3; 8 bases are shared with TRBD2. The TCR was taken from a woman aged 40 to 50 in good health and CMV-seronegative. CDR3 in amino acids: CSVEGLATDTQYF. In DNA, the CDR3 is TGCAGCGTTGAAGGACTAGCGACAGATACGCAGTATTTT.